This entry concerns a single TCR beta chain. CDR3 length equals 14 residues. V lost 3 bases, J lost 1 base, and 11 bases lay in between. Germline CDR1 and CDR2: SGHRS and YFSETQ. PCR amplification relied on 60 Vbeta primers (plus 13 Jbeta primers). The table came from immunoSEQ multiplex PCR; TCRdb's copy has only in-frame clones and leaves some out. The sample consists of over 90,000 clones, 50% to 80% of them appearing once. The data derive from a study of cytomegalovirus exposure and HLA in healthy donors. The source is a man aged 60 to 75 in good health and CMV-seronegative. Sequencing used PBMCs. The chain combines TRBV5-1 with TRBJ2-7, with a possible D match to TRBD2 (6 bases). As DNA, the CDR3 is TGCGCCAGCAGCTCTGGGGGGTCGTCCTACGAGCAGTACTTC. Translated: CASSSGGSSYEQYF.